The T cell receptor (beta chain) under discussion was sequenced for a study of response to subunit inactivated influenza vaccine. Using its own MiXCR run on the RT-PCR reads, TCRdb lists one record per CDR3 protein. The sample contains a few hundred thousand distinct CDR3 sequences, approximately 20% of which appear only once. Looked up from germline, CDR1 is MNHEY and CDR2 is SMNVEV (reference sequence). The CDR3 is 16 amino acids. V lost 1 base, J lost 3 bases, and 15 bases lay in between. Study conclusions and caveats: It was the authors' suggestion that each seasonal influenza vaccination recruits few new T cells.

There are many counts of this clonotype. Its antigen remains unidentified. The material sequenced was PBMCs from blood, taken 21 months after vaccination. The chain uses TRBV27 and TRBJ1-2; D ambiguous. This TCR came from a man aged 50 to 75 who received an inactivated influenza vaccine. The CDR3 DNA reads TGTGCCAGCAGTTTATGGGCGGGTTCGAGTTACTATGGCTACACCTTC. It yields the protein CASSLWAGSSYYGYTF.